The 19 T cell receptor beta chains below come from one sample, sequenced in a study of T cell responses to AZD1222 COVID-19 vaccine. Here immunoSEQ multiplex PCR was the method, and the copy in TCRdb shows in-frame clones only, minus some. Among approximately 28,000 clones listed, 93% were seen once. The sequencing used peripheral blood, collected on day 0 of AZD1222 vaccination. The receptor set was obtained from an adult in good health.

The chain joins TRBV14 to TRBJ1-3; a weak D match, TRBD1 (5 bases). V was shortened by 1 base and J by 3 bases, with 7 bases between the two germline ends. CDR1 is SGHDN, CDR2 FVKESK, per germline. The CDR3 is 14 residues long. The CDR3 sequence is CASSQGTLGNTIYF. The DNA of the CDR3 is TGTGCCAGCAGCCAAGGGACACTTGGAAACACCATATATTTT.

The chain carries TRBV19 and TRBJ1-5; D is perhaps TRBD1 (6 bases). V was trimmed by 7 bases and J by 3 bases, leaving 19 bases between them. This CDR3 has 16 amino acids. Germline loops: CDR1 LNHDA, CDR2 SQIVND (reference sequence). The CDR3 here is CASMRIQGSLNQPQHF. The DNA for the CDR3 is TGTGCCAGTATGAGAATACAGGGATCCCTCAATCAGCCCCAGCATTTT.

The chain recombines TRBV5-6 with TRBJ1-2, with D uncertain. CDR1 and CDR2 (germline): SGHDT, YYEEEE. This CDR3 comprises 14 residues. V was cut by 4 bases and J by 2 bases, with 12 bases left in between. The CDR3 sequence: CASSPLQRNYGYTF. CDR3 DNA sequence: TGTGCCAGCAGCCCCCTACAGAGAAACTATGGCTACACCTTC.

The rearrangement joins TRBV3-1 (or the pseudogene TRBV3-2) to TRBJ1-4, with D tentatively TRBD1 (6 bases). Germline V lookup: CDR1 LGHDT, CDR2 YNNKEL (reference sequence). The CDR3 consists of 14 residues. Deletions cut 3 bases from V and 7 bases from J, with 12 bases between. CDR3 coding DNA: TGTGCCAGCAGCCAGCGGACAGTGGGTGAAAAACTGTTTTTT. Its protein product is CASSQRTVGEKLFF.

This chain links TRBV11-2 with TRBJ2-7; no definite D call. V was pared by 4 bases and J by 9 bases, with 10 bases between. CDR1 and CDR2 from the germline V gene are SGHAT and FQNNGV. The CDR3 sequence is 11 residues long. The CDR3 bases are TGTGCCAGCAGCTCCCGACAAAGGCAGTACTTC. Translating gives CASSSRQRQYF.

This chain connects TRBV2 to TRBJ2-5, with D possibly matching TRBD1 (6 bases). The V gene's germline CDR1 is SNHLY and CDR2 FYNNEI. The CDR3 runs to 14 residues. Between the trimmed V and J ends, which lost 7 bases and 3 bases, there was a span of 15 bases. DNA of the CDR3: TGTGCCAGCACCCCGGGACACTGGAAAGAGACCCAGTACTTC. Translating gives CASTPGHWKETQYF.

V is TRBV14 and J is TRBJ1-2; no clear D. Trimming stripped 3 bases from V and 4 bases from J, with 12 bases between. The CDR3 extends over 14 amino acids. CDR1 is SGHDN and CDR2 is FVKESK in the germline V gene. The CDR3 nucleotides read TGTGCCAGCAGCCAGACCGCTCCGGGCTATGGCTACACCTTC. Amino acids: CASSQTAPGYGYTF. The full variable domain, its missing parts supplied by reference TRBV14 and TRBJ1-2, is EAGVTQFPSHSVIEKGQTVTLRCDPISGHDNLYWYRRVMGKEIKFLLHFVKESKQDESGMPNNRFLAERTGGTYSTLKVQPAELEDSGVYFCASSQTAPGYGYTFGSGTRLTVV.

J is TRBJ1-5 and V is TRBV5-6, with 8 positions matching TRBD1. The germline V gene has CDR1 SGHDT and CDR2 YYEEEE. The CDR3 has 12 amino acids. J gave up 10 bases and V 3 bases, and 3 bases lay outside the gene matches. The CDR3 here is CASSSGQAPQHF. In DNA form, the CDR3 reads TGTGCCAGCAGCTCGGGACAGGCACCCCAGCATTTT. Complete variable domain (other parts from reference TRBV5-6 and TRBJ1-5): DAGVTQSPTHLIKTRGQQVTLRCSPKSGHDTVSWYQQALGQGPQFIFQYYEEEERQRGNFPDRFSGHQFPNYSSELNVNALLLGDSALYLCASSSGQAPQHFGDGTRLSIL.

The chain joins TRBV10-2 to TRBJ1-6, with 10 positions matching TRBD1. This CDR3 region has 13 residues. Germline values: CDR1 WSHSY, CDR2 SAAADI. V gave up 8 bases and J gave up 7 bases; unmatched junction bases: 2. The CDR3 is CASWDRGNSPLHF. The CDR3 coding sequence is TGCGCCAGCTGGGACAGGGGAAATTCACCCCTCCACTTT.

CDR3 nucleotide sequence: TGTGCCAGTAGTATTTTCGGCAGGGGCGGCAATCAGCCCCAGCATTTT. It specifies CASSIFGRGGNQPQHF. The chain carries TRBV19 and TRBJ1-5, with D possibly TRBD1 on 6 matching bases. Germline V lookup: CDR1 LNHDA, CDR2 SQIVND (reference sequence). The CDR3 runs 16 residues. The V and J ends lost 3 bases and 2 bases respectively, with 14 bases between them.

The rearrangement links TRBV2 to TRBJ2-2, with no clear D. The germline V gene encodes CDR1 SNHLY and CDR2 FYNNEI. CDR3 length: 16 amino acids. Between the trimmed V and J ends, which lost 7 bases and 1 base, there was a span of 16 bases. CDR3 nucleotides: TGTGCCAGCACCCTTCGCACAGCTGTGAACACCGGGGAGCTGTTTTTT. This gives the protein CASTLRTAVNTGELFF.

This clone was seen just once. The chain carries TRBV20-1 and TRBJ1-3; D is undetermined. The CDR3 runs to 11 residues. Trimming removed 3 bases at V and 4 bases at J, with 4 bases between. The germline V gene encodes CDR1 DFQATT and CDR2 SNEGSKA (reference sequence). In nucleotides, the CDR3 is TGCAGTGCTAGTTTGGGAAACACCATATATTTT. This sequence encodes CSASLGNTIYF.

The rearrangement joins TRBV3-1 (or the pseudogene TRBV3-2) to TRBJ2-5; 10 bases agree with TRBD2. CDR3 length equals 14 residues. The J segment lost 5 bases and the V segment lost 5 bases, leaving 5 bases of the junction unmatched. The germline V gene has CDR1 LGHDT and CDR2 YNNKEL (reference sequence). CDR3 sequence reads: CASSGDSGRETQYF. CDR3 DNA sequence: TGTGCCAGCAGCGGTGATAGCGGGAGGGAGACCCAGTACTTC.

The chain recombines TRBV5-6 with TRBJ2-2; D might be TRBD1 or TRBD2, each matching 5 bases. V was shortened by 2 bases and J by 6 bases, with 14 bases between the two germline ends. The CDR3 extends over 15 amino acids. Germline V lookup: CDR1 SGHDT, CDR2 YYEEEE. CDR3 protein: CASSFWDVRAGELFF. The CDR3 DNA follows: TGTGCCAGCAGCTTTTGGGACGTCCGTGCCGGGGAGCTGTTTTTT.

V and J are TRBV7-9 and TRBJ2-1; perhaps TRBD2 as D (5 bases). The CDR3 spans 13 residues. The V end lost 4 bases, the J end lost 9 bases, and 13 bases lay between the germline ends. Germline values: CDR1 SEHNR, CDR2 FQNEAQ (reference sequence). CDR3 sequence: CASSSGNPLEQFF. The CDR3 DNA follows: TGTGCCAGCAGCTCGGGAAACCCCCTTGAGCAGTTCTTC.

CDR3 sequence (DNA): TGTGCCTGGACCGTTCAAGGGGGCTACTATGGCTACACCTTC. It specifies CAWTVQGGYYGYTF. The chain couples TRBV30 to TRBJ1-2; 7 bases fit TRBD1. Germline V gene lookup returns CDR1 GTSNPN and CDR2 SVGIG (reference sequence). Unmatched junction bases numbered 8, after V lost 4 bases and J lost 3 bases. The CDR3 contains 14 residues.

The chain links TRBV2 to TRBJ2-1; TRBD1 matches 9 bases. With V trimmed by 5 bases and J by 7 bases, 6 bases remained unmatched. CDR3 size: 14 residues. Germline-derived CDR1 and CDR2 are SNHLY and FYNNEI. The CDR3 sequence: CASSTGGLGNEQFF. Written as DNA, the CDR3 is TGTGCCAGCAGTACAGGGGGCTTGGGTAATGAGCAGTTCTTC. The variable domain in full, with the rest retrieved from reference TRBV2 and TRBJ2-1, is EPEVTQTPSHQVTQMGQEVILRCVPISNHLYFYWYRQILGQKVEFLVSFYNNEISEKSEIFDDQFSVERPDGSNFTLKIRSTKLEDSAMYFCASSTGGLGNEQFFGPGTRLTVL.

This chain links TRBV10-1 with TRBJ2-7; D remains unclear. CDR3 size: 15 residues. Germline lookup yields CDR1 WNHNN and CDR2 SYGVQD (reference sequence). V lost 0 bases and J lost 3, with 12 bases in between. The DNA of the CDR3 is TGCGCCAGCAGTGAGTCCTCAGGATTGGGCTACGAGCAGTACTTC. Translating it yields CASSESSGLGYEQYF.

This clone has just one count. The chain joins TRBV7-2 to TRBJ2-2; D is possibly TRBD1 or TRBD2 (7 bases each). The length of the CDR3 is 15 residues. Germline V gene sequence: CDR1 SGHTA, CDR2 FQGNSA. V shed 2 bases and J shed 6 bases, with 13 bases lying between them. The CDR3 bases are TGTGCCAGCAGCTTAAAACAGGGGAGGGCCGGGGAGCTGTTTTTT. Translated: CASSLKQGRAGELFF. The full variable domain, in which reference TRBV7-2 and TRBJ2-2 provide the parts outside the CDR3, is GAGVSQSPSNKVTEKGKDVELRCDPISGHTALYWYRQSLGQGLEFLIYFQGNSAPDKSGLPSDRFSAERTGGSVSTLTIQRTQQEDSAVYLCASSLKQGRAGELFFGEGSRLTVL.